Below are 19 T cell receptor beta chains sequenced from a single sample in a study of preoperative IRX-2 immunotherapy in early breast cancer. Treatment: preoperative locoregional IRX-2 cytokine immunotherapy. The protocol was immunoSEQ multiplex PCR, while the TCRdb copy is restricted to in-frame clones and leaves out a portion. The data contain about 98,000 clones, 86% of them singletons. The material sequenced was tumor tissue, taken after IRX-2 immunotherapy. These receptors were collected from a human donor with breast cancer.

The chain links TRBV28 to TRBJ2-3; 7 nucleotides line up with TRBD2. With 7 bases clipped from V and 3 bases from J, the junction kept 7 bases outside the gene matches. Germline lookup yields CDR1 MDHEN and CDR2 SYDVKM. The CDR3 extends over 14 amino acids. The chain's CDR3 is CASNPGGKTDTQYF. In nucleotides, the CDR3 is TGTGCCAGCAACCCCGGGGGGAAAACAGATACGCAGTATTTT.

V gene TRBV30 combines with J gene TRBJ2-3; the D gene is possibly TRBD2 (5 bases). V lost 0 bases, J lost 1 base, and 8 bases lay in between. Germline CDR1 reads GTSNPN; CDR2 reads SVGIG (reference sequence). The CDR3 spans 14 residues. The CDR3 DNA sequence: TGTGCCTGGAGTGTCGGTAGCGGCACAGATACGCAGTATTTT. Residues: CAWSVGSGTDTQYF.

The chain is built from TRBV5-1 and TRBJ2-7; 8 bases align to TRBD2. The germline gives CDR1 SGHRS, CDR2 YFSETQ. There are 16 residues in the CDR3. Trimming took 6 bases from V and 5 from J; bases not matched to a gene: 16. The CDR3 DNA sequence: TGCGCCAGCACCAAAGACGGGACTAGACTTTTCGACGAGCAGTACTTC. Translation gives CASTKDGTRLFDEQYF. The whole variable domain, filled in from reference TRBV5-1 and TRBJ2-7, reads KAGVTQTPRYLIKTRGQQVTLSCSPISGHRSVSWYQQTPGQGLQFLFEYFSETQRNKGNFPGRFSGRQFSNSRSEMNVSTLELGDSALYLCASTKDGTRLFDEQYFGPGTRLTVT.

The CDR3 nucleotides read TGTGCCAGTATCGCAAGTAGACTGCAGAAGGGAAACACCATATATTTT. Its protein product is CASIASRLQKGNTIYF. The rearrangement joins TRBV19 to TRBJ1-3; no definite D call. V lost 7 bases to trimming and J lost 4 bases, with 20 bases between them. Per germline, CDR1 LNHDA and CDR2 SQIVND (reference sequence). The CDR3 contains 16 residues.

V is TRBV5-1 and J is TRBJ2-1; 9 nucleotides align to TRBD1. Germline assignment: CDR1 SGHRS and CDR2 YFSETQ. This CDR3 has 16 amino acids. Unmatched junction bases numbered 10, after V lost 3 bases and J lost 6 bases. The CDR3 bases are TGCGCCAGCAGCTGGGGGGACAGGGTAGTAGCCAATGAGCAGTTCTTC. As protein: CASSWGDRVVANEQFF.

The chain combines TRBV29-1 with TRBJ2-3, with D tentatively TRBD1 (6 bases). CDR3 length equals 12 residues. Germline V gene lookup returns CDR1 SQVTM and CDR2 ANQGSEA. The DNA for the CDR3 is TGCAGTTACAGGGTAAAGGCAGATACGCAGTATTTT. Translating it yields CSYRVKADTQYF.

The V and J genes are TRBV28 and TRBJ2-3; 7 bases match TRBD1. This CDR3 comprises 16 residues. With 5 bases clipped from V and 4 bases from J, the junction kept 12 bases outside the gene matches. CDR1 is MDHEN, CDR2 SYDVKM, per germline. For the CDR3, the DNA is TGTGCCAGCAGTCGCCCGGGACAGATAATGGCAGATACGCAGTATTTT. It specifies CASSRPGQIMADTQYF.

J is TRBJ2-3 and V is TRBV5-1, with D hard to call. V lost 2 bases and J 2 bases, leaving 12 bases between the germline ends. The CDR3 is made up of 15 amino acids. CDR1 is SGHRS and CDR2 is YFSETQ in the germline V gene. CDR3 residues: CASSLMSFVTDTQYF. In DNA form, the CDR3 reads TGCGCCAGCAGCTTAATGAGCTTTGTCACAGATACGCAGTATTTT.

The V call is TRBV11-3, the J call TRBJ1-1; possibly TRBD1 for D (5 bases). The V gene lost 5 bases and the J gene lost 1 base, with 14 bases spanning the gap. Germline V lookup: CDR1 SGHNT, CDR2 YENEEA. The CDR3 runs to 15 residues. CDR3 amino acids: CASSLQRGGNTEAFF. The CDR3 DNA reads TGTGCCAGCAGCCTCCAAAGGGGAGGGAACACTGAAGCTTTCTTT.

The rearrangement links TRBV28 to TRBJ1-2; tentative D call: TRBD1 (5 bases). This CDR3 comprises 15 residues. Germline CDR1 MDHEN, CDR2 SYDVKM. Between the trimmed V and J ends, which lost 3 bases and 4 bases, there was a span of 15 bases. Here the CDR3 DNA reads TGTGCCAGCAGTTTTACCCGCCCGGGGGGCTATGGCTACACCTTC. Amino acids: CASSFTRPGGYGYTF.

This chain connects TRBV19 to TRBJ1-5; D uncertain. Per the germline V gene, CDR1 is LNHDA and CDR2 is SQIVND (reference sequence). V lost 3 bases, J lost 8 bases, and 11 bases lay in between. The CDR3 is 13 residues long. The CDR3 reads CASSIVREKPQHF. CDR3 bases: TGTGCCAGTAGTATCGTGCGAGAGAAGCCCCAGCATTTT.

The chain links TRBV28 to TRBJ1-1, with D perhaps TRBD1 (6 bases). Trimming stripped 8 bases from V and 1 base from J, with 11 bases between. This CDR3 has 13 residues. The germline V gene has CDR1 MDHEN and CDR2 SYDVKM. The CDR3 reads CASGIQGNTEAFF. DNA of the CDR3: TGTGCCAGCGGAATACAGGGGAACACTGAAGCTTTCTTT. Full variable domain (remainder filled in from reference TRBV28 and TRBJ1-1): DVKVTQSSRYLVKRTGEKVFLECVQDMDHENMFWYRQDPGLGLRLIYFSYDVKMKEKGDIPEGYSVSREKKERFSLILESASTNQTSMYLCASGIQGNTEAFFGQGTRLTVV.

The rearrangement uses TRBV25-1 and TRBJ1-1; D is unclear. The CDR3 is 16 residues long. The ends were cut back, 3 bases at V and 2 bases at J, with 16 bases in the middle. Germline CDR1 and CDR2: MGHDK and SYGVNS. The CDR3 protein is CASSEAGVAYNTEAFF. CDR3 sequence (DNA): TGTGCCAGCAGTGAGGCCGGGGTGGCCTATAACACTGAAGCTTTCTTT.

V gene TRBV28 combines with J gene TRBJ2-3; D gene uncertain. V was shortened by 6 bases and J by 10 bases, with 14 bases between the two germline ends. CDR3 length: 12 residues. Germline V gene sequence: CDR1 MDHEN, CDR2 SYDVKM. The CDR3 loop reads CASSLSGEAQYF. DNA of the CDR3: TGTGCCAGCAGCCTGTCCGGTGAGGCGCAGTATTTT. The full variable domain, its missing parts supplied by reference TRBV28 and TRBJ2-3, is DVKVTQSSRYLVKRTGEKVFLECVQDMDHENMFWYRQDPGLGLRLIYFSYDVKMKEKGDIPEGYSVSREKKERFSLILESASTNQTSMYLCASSLSGEAQYFGPGTRLTVL.

The gene calls are TRBV11-3 and TRBJ2-7; TRBD1 aligns across 7 bases. The germline CDR1 and CDR2 sequences are SGHNT and YENEEA. The V and J ends lost 1 base and 4 bases, in that order; junction bases with no gene match: 7. CDR3 length: 15 residues. CDR3: CASSLGRQGAYEQYF. The CDR3 DNA reads TGTGCCAGCAGCTTAGGCCGACAGGGAGCATACGAGCAGTACTTC.

This clone showed up just once. This sequence joins TRBV6-8 and TRBJ2-6; no reliable D call. This CDR3 has 13 amino acids. V shed 6 bases and J shed 3 bases, with 6 bases lying between them. CDR1 and CDR2 from the germline V gene are MNHGY and SAAAGT. The CDR3: CASRYGGANVLTF. In nucleotides, the CDR3 is TGTGCCAGCAGGTACGGTGGGGCCAACGTCCTGACTTTC.

V and J are TRBV5-1 and TRBJ1-3; D not resolved. CDR1 is SGHRS, CDR2 YFSETQ, per germline. V dropped 4 bases and J dropped 0 bases, with 14 bases sitting between them. There are 16 residues in the CDR3. CDR3 DNA: TGCGCCAGCAGCCCGGGGTATTTAAACTCTGGAAACACCATATATTTT. It codes for CASSPGYLNSGNTIYF.

The V call is TRBV5-1, the J call TRBJ2-1, with D tentatively TRBD1 or TRBD2 (5 bases each). V lost 4 bases, J lost 2 bases, and 10 bases lay in between. The CDR3 is 14 residues long. Germline V gene sequence: CDR1 SGHRS, CDR2 YFSETQ. CDR3 nucleotides: TGCGCCAGCAGCCCAGGGACGGCCTACAATGAGCAGTTCTTC. Translated: CASSPGTAYNEQFF.

The gene calls are TRBV10-2 and TRBJ1-2; TRBD1 agrees at 7 bases. The V and J ends lost 8 bases and 0 bases, in that order; junction bases with no gene match: 9. There are 15 residues in the CDR3. Germline lookup yields CDR1 WSHSY and CDR2 SAAADI. CDR3 DNA sequence: TGCGCCAGCGGAACCCCGGACAGGTCTAACTATGGCTACACCTTC. It yields the protein CASGTPDRSNYGYTF.